The 14 T cell receptor beta chains below all came from one sample that was sequenced in a study of HIV-infected patients and healthy controls. Reverse transcription used around 500 ng RNA and constant-region primers for alpha and beta. Alpha and beta chain libraries were made separately by chain-specific third strand synthesis with multiplexing indices. TCRdb re-called the 5' RACE reads with MiXCR, one entry per CDR3 protein. The table has some 25,000 distinct CDR3 sequences, 8.5% to 9% seen once. Whole blood was used without fractionation, so all unsorted peripheral T cells were included. Sequencing was performed on blood. Receptor source: an adult in good health.

This clonotype showed up just a few times. V and J are TRBV20-1 and TRBJ1-1; the D gene is possibly TRBD1 (5 bases). In germline, CDR1 is DFQATT, CDR2 SNEGSKA (reference sequence). V was pared by 8 bases and J by 1 base, with 8 bases between. This CDR3 is built from 11 residues. The CDR3: CSIQENTEAFF. In DNA, the CDR3 is TGCAGTATACAGGAGAACACTGAAGCTTTCTTT.

At least ten counts were recorded for this clonotype. V is TRBV7-9 and J is TRBJ1-3, with D perhaps matching TRBD1 (5 bases). Trimming took 10 bases from V and 1 from J, leaving 14 bases between them. This CDR3 has 14 amino acids. Germline CDR1 reads SEHNR; CDR2 reads FQNEAQ (reference sequence). CDR3 sequence (DNA): TGTGCCACCCCGGCGGGGGAGTCTGGAAACACCATATATTTT. It yields the protein CATPAGESGNTIYF.

The rearrangement joins TRBV25-1 to TRBJ2-5; 13 bases map to TRBD2. The V and J ends lost 5 bases and 4 bases, in that order; junction bases with no gene match: 10. The CDR3 contains 17 residues. Germline V gene lookup returns CDR1 MGHDK and CDR2 SYGVNS. Written as DNA, the CDR3 is TGTGCCAGCAGTTTCATCCCGCGGACTAGCGGGGGAGAGACCCAGTACTTC. Translation: CASSFIPRTSGGETQYF.

This clonotype was counted ten times or more. This chain connects TRBV7-3 to TRBJ2-7; D is ambiguous. V dropped 5 bases and J dropped 5 bases, with 16 bases sitting between them. This CDR3 is built from 14 residues. Germline lookup yields CDR1 SGHTA and CDR2 FQGTGA. In DNA form, the CDR3 reads TGTGCCAGCAGCCTCCAGACCGCCAGTCACGAGCAGTACTTC. It specifies CASSLQTASHEQYF.

This clonotype showed up many times. This rearrangement joins TRBV15 to TRBJ2-1; 10 bases fit TRBD2. V dropped 0 bases and J dropped 7; count of bases not matched to a gene: 6. Germline CDR1 and CDR2: LNHNV and YYDKDF (reference sequence). The CDR3 has 16 residues. This chain's CDR3 is CATSRDSSGGPNEQFF. CDR3 coding DNA: TGTGCCACCAGCAGAGATAGTAGCGGGGGGCCTAATGAGCAGTTCTTC. Using reference TRBV15 and TRBJ2-1 for the parts outside the CDR3, the full variable domain is DAMVIQNPRYQVTQFGKPVTLSCSQTLNHNVMYWYQQKSSQAPKLLFHYYDKDFNNEADTPDNFQSRRPNTSFCFLDIRSPGLGDTAMYLCATSRDSSGGPNEQFFGPGTRLTVL.

This rearrangement joins TRBV7-9 to TRBJ2-5; TRBD1 aligns across 7 bases. After removal of 8 bases from V and 4 bases from J, the junction contained 7 bases not matched to a gene. The CDR3 spans 13 residues. Germline V gene lookup returns CDR1 SEHNR and CDR2 FQNEAQ (reference sequence). The DNA for the CDR3 is TGTGCCAGCCAATTCCGGGACAGAGAGACCCAGTACTTC. This encodes CASQFRDRETQYF. Using reference TRBV7-9 and TRBJ2-5 for the parts outside the CDR3, the full variable domain is DTGVSQNPRHKITKRGQNVTFRCDPISEHNRLYWYRQTLGQGPEFLTYFQNEAQLEKSRLLSDRFSAERPKGSFSTLEIQRTEQGDSAMYLCASQFRDRETQYFGPGTRLLVL.

This clonotype was seen at least ten times. The chain has TRBV4-3 and TRBJ1-1; D is undetermined. This CDR3 region has 14 residues. Trimming took 0 bases from V and 3 from J, leaving 8 bases between them. Germline CDR1 and CDR2: LGHNA and YSLEER. In nucleotides, the CDR3 is TGCGCCAGCAGCCAAGATTTGCGGTACACTGAAGCTTTCTTT. It encodes CASSQDLRYTEAFF.

This clonotype occurred many times. The rearrangement uses TRBV6-6 and TRBJ1-2, with D possibly being TRBD1 (5 bases). This CDR3 spans 13 amino acids. The V end was cut by 6 bases, the J end by 6 bases, with 14 bases between. Germline-derived CDR1 and CDR2 are MNHNY and SVGAGI (reference sequence). CDR3 sequence (DNA): TGTGCCAGCAGCTCTAACCGGGGGAATGGCTACACCTTC. This sequence encodes CASSSNRGNGYTF.

This clonotype occurred many times. The chain joins TRBV11-2 to TRBJ2-7, with D unresolved. Trimming removed 5 bases at V and 4 bases at J, with 9 bases between. The V gene's germline CDR1 is SGHAT and CDR2 FQNNGV. The CDR3 contains 12 residues. The CDR3 DNA follows: TGTGCCAGCAGCCCTACTAAGTACGAGCAGTACTTC. This gives the protein CASSPTKYEQYF.

Concerning this clonotype: A clone one base away is much larger, so this may be a read error. The rearrangement uses TRBV6-1 and TRBJ1-5; D unresolved. This CDR3 is built from 11 residues. Germline V gene lookup returns CDR1 MNHNS and CDR2 SASEGT. CDR3 region: CASTQNQHQHF. DNA of the CDR3: TGTGCCAGCACACAGAATCAGCACCAGCATTTT.

This clonotype came up many times. This sequence joins TRBV28 and TRBJ1-5; D perhaps matches TRBD1 (5 bases). The CDR3 spans 14 residues. Trimming took 7 bases from V and 0 from J, leaving 10 bases between them. Germline assignment: CDR1 MDHEN and CDR2 SYDVKM. The CDR3 loop is CASTRDNSNQPQHF. The CDR3 DNA reads TGTGCCAGCACCAGGGATAATAGCAATCAGCCCCAGCATTTT.

This clonotype was seen at least ten times. The V and J genes are TRBV12-3 or TRBV12-4 and TRBJ1-2; 8 bases align to TRBD1. CDR3 size: 14 residues. V was pared by 5 bases and J by 5 bases, with 7 bases of the junction left unmatched. This chain's CDR3 is CASSPDRGPYGYTF. In nucleotides, the CDR3 is TGTGCCAGCAGTCCCGACAGGGGCCCTTATGGCTACACCTTC.

This clonotype was counted ten times or more. The V and J genes are TRBV6-5 and TRBJ2-7; D is tentatively TRBD1 or TRBD2 (6 bases each). The germline CDR1 and CDR2 sequences are MNHEY and SVGAGI. The CDR3 is 16 amino acids. Trimming took off 2 bases at V and 4 bases at J, with 18 bases between the two ends. CDR3 DNA: TGTGCCAGCAGTTACGGACCGGGGGCTTGGGTATACGAGCAGTACTTC. This codes for CASSYGPGAWVYEQYF.

This clonotype was recorded many times. V gene TRBV6-2 or TRBV6-3 combines with J gene TRBJ1-5; D remains ambiguous. Looked up from germline, CDR1 is MNHEY and CDR2 is SVGEGT. Deletions cut 0 bases from V and 0 bases from J, with 9 bases between. The CDR3 loop spans 16 amino acids. The CDR3 loop reads CASSYSGPYSNQPQHF. DNA for the CDR3: TGTGCCAGCAGTTACTCAGGGCCTTATAGCAATCAGCCCCAGCATTTT.